Following are 24 T cell receptor beta chains from one sample sequenced in a study of PD-1 blockade in classical Hodgkin lymphoma. Time point: cycle 4 day 1 (C4D1), after 6 weeks of nivolumab. Relapse was seen in all patients after autologous stem cell transplantation, and brentuximab vedotin exposure was variable. Sequenced by immunoSEQ multiplex PCR; TCRdb stores in-frame clones only, minus some. The sample lists tens of thousands of clones; roughly 88% were seen once. Sample: peripheral blood mononuclear cells (PBMCs), taken before the fourth cycle of nivolumab. Source of these receptors: a human donor with classical Hodgkin lymphoma.

This clone is medium-sized by share. V usage is TRBV7-8 and J usage is TRBJ1-5; a possible D gene is TRBD1 (5 bases). Germline V gene sequence: CDR1 SGHVS, CDR2 FQNEAQ. The length of the CDR3 is 15 residues. Trimming took 2 bases from V and 1 from J, leaving 9 bases between them. CDR3 coding DNA: TGTGCCAGCAGCTTATGGGGGGAAAGCAATCAGCCCCAGCATTTT. Residues: CASSLWGESNQPQHF. The full variable domain, rest sourced from reference TRBV7-8 and TRBJ1-5, is GAGVSQSPRYKVAKRGQDVALRCDPISGHVSLFWYQQALGQGPEFLTYFQNEAQLDKSGLPSDRFFAERPEGSVSTLKIQRTQQEDSAVYLCASSLWGESNQPQHFGDGTRLSIL.

V and J are TRBV6-4 and TRBJ2-3, with TRBD2 matching over 9 bases. Germline V gene sequence: CDR1 MRHNA, CDR2 SNTAGT. This CDR3 has 16 residues. V was pared by 0 bases and J by 1 base, with 2 bases of the junction left unmatched. The DNA for the CDR3 is TGTGCCAGCAGTGACTCCCAGCGGGGGGGCACAGATACGCAGTATTTT. As protein: CASSDSQRGGTDTQYF.

This clone was seen only once. The chain links TRBV5-1 to TRBJ2-3; D unresolved. Germline CDR1 and CDR2: SGHRS and YFSETQ. The CDR3 is made up of 13 amino acids. V was cut by 3 bases and J by 3 bases, with 8 bases left in between. CDR3 DNA: TGCGCCAGCAGCTCCGATGGTACAGATACGCAGTATTTT. It translates to CASSSDGTDTQYF.

This chain joins TRBV9 and TRBJ2-5; no clear D. This CDR3 comprises 15 residues. Germline lookup yields CDR1 SGDLS and CDR2 YYNGEE. With 0 bases removed from V and 0 bases from J, the gap between germline ends came to 9 bases. CDR3 amino acids: CASSVGTAYQETQYF. The DNA of the CDR3 is TGTGCCAGCAGCGTAGGGACCGCTTACCAAGAGACCCAGTACTTC.

The chain has TRBV18 and TRBJ2-5; no definite D call. Trimming shortened V by 3 bases and J by 0 bases, and 5 bases separated the two germline ends. Germline V gene data show CDR1 as KGHSH and CDR2 as LQKENI. This CDR3 is 13 amino acids long. CDR3 in amino acids: CASSPRYQETQYF. CDR3 bases: TGTGCCAGCTCACCCAGGTACCAAGAGACCCAGTACTTC.

The chain employs TRBV11-3 and TRBJ2-3; 8 nucleotides align to TRBD2. V lost 5 bases to trimming and J lost 1 base; unmatched junction nucleotides: 5. The CDR3 runs 15 residues. Germline V lookup: CDR1 SGHNT, CDR2 YENEEA. The DNA for the CDR3 is TGTGCCAGCAGCCCCCGGGGGGGGCGCACAGATACGCAGTATTTT. Translating it yields CASSPRGGRTDTQYF.

CDR3 sequence: CASSIAGVGELFF. DNA for the CDR3: TGTGCCAGTAGTATAGCCGGGGTCGGGGAGCTGTTTTTT. The rearrangement uses TRBV19 and TRBJ2-2, with D perhaps TRBD2 (5 bases). Trimming cost V 1 base and J 7 bases, with 7 bases left between them. The CDR3 is 13 amino acids. From germline, CDR1 is LNHDA and CDR2 SQIVND (reference sequence).

The chain joins TRBV10-3 to TRBJ2-3; 7 bases line up with TRBD2. Losses at the gene ends were 4 bases for V and 0 bases for J; bases not matched to a gene: 7. This CDR3 is built from 16 residues. Germline CDR1 ENHRY, CDR2 SYGVKD. The CDR3: CAISVLLAVSTDTQYF. The CDR3, as DNA: TGTGCCATCAGTGTATTGCTAGCGGTAAGCACAGATACGCAGTATTTT.

Here the CDR3 DNA reads TGTGCCAGTAGTATAGGGGAACAGGGGGCGCCGAGTACGCAGTATTTT. Translating gives CASSIGEQGAPSTQYF. The genes are TRBV19 and TRBJ2-3; 9 bases agree with TRBD1. CDR1 and CDR2 from the germline V gene are LNHDA and SQIVND (reference sequence). CDR3 length equals 16 residues. Trimming at V came to 1 base and at J to 8 bases, leaving 10 bases not matched to a gene.

This rearrangement joins TRBV7-9 to TRBJ2-1, with 8 bases identical to TRBD1. There are 15 residues in the CDR3. Germline CDR1 is SEHNR and CDR2 is FQNEAQ (reference sequence). V trimming: 3 bases; J trimming: 4 bases; junction bases outside the gene matches: 5. This CDR3 is CASSLMTGEYNEQFF. CDR3 in DNA: TGTGCCAGCAGCTTGATGACAGGGGAATACAATGAGCAGTTCTTC.

The V call is TRBV29-1, the J call TRBJ2-1; unclear D gene. Germline CDR1 reads SQVTM; CDR2 reads ANQGSEA. CDR3 size: 14 residues. The V gene lost 4 bases and the J gene lost 3 bases, with 13 bases spanning the gap. CDR3 sequence reads: CSVGANLDYNEQFF. The DNA for the CDR3 is TGCAGCGTTGGGGCGAATCTTGACTACAATGAGCAGTTCTTC.

This chain uses TRBV12-2 with TRBJ2-7; TRBD2, the D gene given by the table, was not confirmed from the DNA. TRBV12-2 is a pseudogene locus. This CDR3 contains 17 residues. CDR3 DNA sequence: TGTGCAAGTCGCTCCACCCCTTGTGCTAGCGGGGCCTACGAGCAGTACTTC. It specifies CASRSTPCASGAYEQYF.

The gene calls are TRBV18 and TRBJ2-5; TRBD1 or TRBD2 may be the D gene (5 bases each). CDR1 and CDR2 (germline): KGHSH, LQKENI. There are 15 residues in the CDR3. The V and J ends lost 2 bases and 5 bases respectively, with 15 bases between them. CDR3 in amino acids: CASSPRPGDGETQYF. Written as DNA, the CDR3 is TGTGCCAGCTCACCAAGGCCTGGGGACGGGGAGACCCAGTACTTC.

The rearrangement joins TRBV1 to TRBJ2-2; TRBD2 is the table's D call, not checked against the DNA. TRBV1 is listed as a pseudogene. The CDR3 runs 21 residues. The CDR3 loop reads CTSSQGPRASGRASNTGELFF. The DNA for the CDR3 is TGCACCAGCAGCCAGGGACCTAGGGCTAGCGGGAGGGCATCGAACACCGGGGAGCTGTTTTTT.

The chain couples TRBV7-9 to TRBJ2-7, with TRBD1 matching 8 bases. Trimming at V came to 5 bases and at J to 3 bases, leaving 15 bases not matched to a gene. The CDR3 extends over 17 amino acids. In germline, CDR1 is SEHNR, CDR2 FQNEAQ (reference sequence). The CDR3 bases are TGTGCCAGCAGCCACCTGGACGGGGCAGGGGGCCACTACGAGCAGTACTTC. Translating it yields CASSHLDGAGGHYEQYF.

The genes are TRBV5-8 and TRBJ1-1; 7 bases fit TRBD1. The CDR3 spans 14 residues. After removal of 7 bases from V and 3 bases from J, the junction contained 9 bases not matched to a gene. CDR1 is SGHTS and CDR2 is YDEGEE in the germline V gene. The CDR3 spells CASGRGGSDTEAFF. CDR3 nucleotide sequence: TGTGCCAGCGGCAGGGGGGGCTCCGACACTGAAGCTTTCTTT.

J is TRBJ2-1 and V is TRBV7-9; no firm D call. The CDR3 covers 11 residues. Trimming took 3 bases from V and 9 from J, leaving 6 bases between them. CDR1 is SEHNR and CDR2 is FQNEAQ in the germline V gene (reference sequence). The CDR3 is CASSFVGEQFF. CDR3 coding DNA: TGTGCCAGCAGCTTCGTGGGTGAGCAGTTCTTC.

The chain links TRBV4-2 to TRBJ1-4, with D possibly matching TRBD1 (6 bases). Germline V gene lookup returns CDR1 LGHNA and CDR2 YNFKEQ. Trimming cost V 1 base and J 8 bases, with 14 bases left between them. There are 15 residues in the CDR3. CDR3 coding DNA: TGTGCCAGCAGCCAAGGGGGGCAGGGAAGAGAAAAACTGTTTTTT. Translated, it gives CASSQGGQGREKLFF.

The rearrangement uses TRBV7-8 and TRBJ2-1; 11 bases map to TRBD2. J gave up 6 bases and V 5 bases, and 9 bases lay outside the gene matches. The germline V gene has CDR1 SGHVS and CDR2 FQNEAQ. The CDR3 consists of 16 residues. DNA of the CDR3: TGTGCCAGCAGCGCCATAGCGGGAGGGTTTTCCAATGAGCAGTTCTTC. Its translation is CASSAIAGGFSNEQFF.

The V and J genes are TRBV6-1 and TRBJ2-3, with 7 positions matching TRBD1. Germline values: CDR1 MNHNS, CDR2 SASEGT. J gave up 4 bases and V 6 bases, and 7 bases lay outside the gene matches. There are 14 residues in the CDR3. This CDR3 is CASSHRGRSDTQYF. The CDR3 bases are TGTGCCAGCAGCCACAGGGGCCGGTCAGATACGCAGTATTTT.

The V gene is TRBV19, the J gene TRBJ1-5, with D unresolved. The V end lost 7 bases, the J end lost 2 bases, and 12 bases lay between the germline ends. The CDR3 contains 14 residues. The germline V gene has CDR1 LNHDA and CDR2 SQIVND (reference sequence). The CDR3 reads CASKVTLGNQPQHF. CDR3 DNA: TGTGCCAGTAAAGTGACACTAGGCAATCAGCCCCAGCATTTT.

This chain connects TRBV5-6 to TRBJ1-1; a possible D gene is TRBD1 (6 bases). Germline CDR1 SGHDT, CDR2 YYEEEE. Trimming cost V 5 bases and J 0 bases, with 11 bases left between them. The CDR3 sequence is 14 residues long. CDR3 in DNA: TGTGCCAGCAGGGAGGGGGGAATGAACACTGAAGCTTTCTTT. The encoded protein is CASREGGMNTEAFF.

CDR3 sequence: CASSLRGTTREQYF. DNA of the CDR3: TGTGCCAGCAGCTTACGTGGGACGACCAGGGAGCAGTACTTC. V gene TRBV2 combines with J gene TRBJ2-7, with D possibly called TRBD1 or TRBD2 (5 bases each). Germline loops: CDR1 SNHLY, CDR2 FYNNEI. Trimming removed 6 bases at V and 7 bases at J, with 19 bases between. The CDR3 has 14 residues.

The V and J genes are TRBV19 and TRBJ2-4, with TRBD2 matching over 7 bases. Germline V lookup: CDR1 LNHDA, CDR2 SQIVND (reference sequence). CDR3 length: 16 amino acids. Losses at the gene ends were 4 bases for V and 0 bases for J; bases not matched to a gene: 6. The CDR3 is CASSNLAGQAKNIQYF. CDR3 sequence (DNA): TGTGCCAGTAGTAATTTAGCGGGCCAAGCCAAAAACATTCAGTACTTC.